The source of this T cell receptor beta chain is a study of regulatory T cells in long-lasting Graves disease. Study-wide results and caveats: Persistent Graves' patients showed less TCR diversity than newly diagnosed ones.

Germline V lookup: CDR1 SGHAT, CDR2 FQNNGV. The V segment lost 8 bases and the J segment 3 bases; nucleotides outside the gene matches: 1. The CDR3 spans 13 residues. Stated time point: newly diagnosed GD, antithyroid drugs for less than 3 months. TCR sequences were obtained from RNA taken from PBMCs. Patients came through an endocrinology department, and that department was in Xi'an, China. Assembly of TCR beta libraries relied on iRepertoire HTBI primers together with Arm-PCR of CDR3 regions. Each CDR3 protein is one row after TCRdb ran MiXCR on the multiplex PCR reads. The data show roughly 420,000 distinct CDR3 sequences, roughly 15% seen once. In this sample, this clonotype turned up many times. Its antigen is unidentified.

The origin of this receptor is a female donor with Graves disease. V usage is TRBV11-2 and J usage is TRBJ2-5; TRBD2 matches at 12 bases. Sequenced material: peripheral blood mononuclear cells (PBMCs), taken at new diagnosis, from a patient treated with antithyroid drugs. CDR3 DNA: TGTGCCAGCGGACTAGCGGGGAAAGAGACCCAGTACTTC. As protein: CASGLAGKETQYF.